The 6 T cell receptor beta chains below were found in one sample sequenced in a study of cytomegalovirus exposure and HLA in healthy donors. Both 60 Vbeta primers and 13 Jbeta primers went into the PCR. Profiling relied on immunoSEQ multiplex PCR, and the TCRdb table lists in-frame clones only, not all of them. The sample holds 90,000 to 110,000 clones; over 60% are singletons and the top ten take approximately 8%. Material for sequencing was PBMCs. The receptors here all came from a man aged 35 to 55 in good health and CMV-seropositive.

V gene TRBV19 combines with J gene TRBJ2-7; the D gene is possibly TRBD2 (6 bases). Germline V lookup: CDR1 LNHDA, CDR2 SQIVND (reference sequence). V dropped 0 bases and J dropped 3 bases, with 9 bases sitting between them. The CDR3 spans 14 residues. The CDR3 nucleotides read TGTGCCAGTAGTATAGAGGCTAGCGTCTACGAGCAGTACTTC. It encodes CASSIEASVYEQYF.

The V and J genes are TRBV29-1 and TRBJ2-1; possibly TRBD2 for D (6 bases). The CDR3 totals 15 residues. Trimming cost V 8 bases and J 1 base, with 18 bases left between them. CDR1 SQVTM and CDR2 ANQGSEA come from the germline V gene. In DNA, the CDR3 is TGCAGCTTCGTACCGGGGAGGAGATCCTACAATGAGCAGTTCTTC. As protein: CSFVPGRRSYNEQFF.

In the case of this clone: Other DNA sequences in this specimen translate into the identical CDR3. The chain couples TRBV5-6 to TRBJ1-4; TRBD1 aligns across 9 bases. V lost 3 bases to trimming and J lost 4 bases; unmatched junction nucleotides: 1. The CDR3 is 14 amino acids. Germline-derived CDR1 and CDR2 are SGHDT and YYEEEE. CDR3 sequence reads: CASSSDRGNEKLFF. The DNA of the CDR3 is TGTGCCAGCAGCTCGGACAGGGGTAATGAAAAACTGTTTTTT.

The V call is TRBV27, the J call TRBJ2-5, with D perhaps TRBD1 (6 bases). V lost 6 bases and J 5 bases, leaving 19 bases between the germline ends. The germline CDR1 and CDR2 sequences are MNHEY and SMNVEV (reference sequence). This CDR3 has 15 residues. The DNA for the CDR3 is TGTGCCAGCAGGAACCGGGACAAAATGGTCGAGACCCAGTACTTC. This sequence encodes CASRNRDKMVETQYF.

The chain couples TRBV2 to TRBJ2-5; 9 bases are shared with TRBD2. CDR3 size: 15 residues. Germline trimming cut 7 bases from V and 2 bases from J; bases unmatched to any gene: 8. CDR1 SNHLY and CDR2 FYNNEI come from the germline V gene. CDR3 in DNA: TGTGCCAGCATCCTAGCGGGGCTAGCGCAAGAGACCCAGTACTTC. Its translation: CASILAGLAQETQYF.

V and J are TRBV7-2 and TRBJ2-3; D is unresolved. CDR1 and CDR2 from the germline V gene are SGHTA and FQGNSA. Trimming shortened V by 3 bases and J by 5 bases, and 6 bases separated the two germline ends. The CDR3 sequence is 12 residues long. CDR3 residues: CASSLFRDTQYF. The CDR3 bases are TGTGCCAGCAGCTTGTTCAGAGATACGCAGTATTTT.